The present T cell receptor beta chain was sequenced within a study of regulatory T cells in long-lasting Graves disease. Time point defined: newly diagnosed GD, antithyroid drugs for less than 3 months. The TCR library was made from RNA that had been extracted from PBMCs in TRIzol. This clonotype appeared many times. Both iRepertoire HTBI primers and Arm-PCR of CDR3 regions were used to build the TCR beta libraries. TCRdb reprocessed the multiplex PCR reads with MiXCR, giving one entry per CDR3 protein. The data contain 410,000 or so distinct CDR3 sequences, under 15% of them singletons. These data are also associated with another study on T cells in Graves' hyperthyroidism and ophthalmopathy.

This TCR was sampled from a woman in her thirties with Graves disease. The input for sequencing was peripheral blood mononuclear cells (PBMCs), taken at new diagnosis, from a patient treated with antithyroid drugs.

CDR3 nucleotide sequence: TGTGCCAGCAGGCCTAATCCGGGCGGGAATTCACCCCTCCACTTT. Amino acid sequence: CASRPNPGGNSPLHF. The chain recombines TRBV28 with TRBJ1-6; D is unresolved. The CDR3 totals 15 residues. The V gene lost 6 bases and the J gene lost 7 bases, with 16 bases spanning the gap. Germline V CDR1 and CDR2: MDHEN, SYDVKM. The variable domain in full, completed from reference TRBV28 and TRBJ1-6, reads DVKVTQSSRYLVKRTGEKVFLECVQDMDHENMFWYRQDPGLGLRLIYFSYDVKMKEKGDIPEGYSVSREKKERFSLILESASTNQTSMYLCASRPNPGGNSPLHFGNGTRLTVT.